Below are 31 T cell receptor beta chains sequenced from a single sample in a study of cytomegalovirus exposure and HLA in healthy donors. Vbeta (60) and Jbeta (13) primers were used in the PCR. Using immunoSEQ multiplex PCR, the repertoire was profiled, and TCRdb retains in-frame clones only, with some absent. The sample yields 120,000 or so clones, 70% to 80% seen once. Sequenced material: PBMCs. Receptors were obtained from a young man in good health and CMV-seronegative.

This clone appeared a single time. The CDR3 sequence is CASSFGPGLAGGSRWYF. Written as DNA, the CDR3 is TGTGCCAGCAGCTTTGGCCCGGGGCTAGCGGGGGGTAGCCGCTGGTACTTC. The chain combines TRBV11-2 with TRBJ2-7; 11 bases are shared with TRBD2. There are 17 residues in the CDR3. Germline-derived CDR1 and CDR2 are SGHAT and FQNNGV. V lost 3 bases, J lost 12 bases, and 19 bases stayed unmatched.

The chain carries TRBV13 and TRBJ1-2; D perhaps matches TRBD1 (6 bases). The germline V gene has CDR1 PRHDT and CDR2 FYEKMQ (reference sequence). Deletions cut 5 bases from V and 6 bases from J, with 19 bases between. The CDR3 totals 15 residues. Here the CDR3 DNA reads TGTGCCAGCAGCCCCGGAGGCGGGGGGCGTGATGGCTACACCTTC. Its protein product is CASSPGGGGRDGYTF.

This clone showed up just a few times. This chain joins TRBV7-7 and TRBJ2-5; 10 nucleotides align to TRBD1. Germline CDR1 is SSHAT and CDR2 is FNYEAQ (reference sequence). The length of the CDR3 is 14 residues. Trimming at V came to 1 base and at J to 4 bases, leaving 0 bases not matched to a gene. The DNA of the CDR3 is TGTGCCAGCAGCTTAGGACAGGGGGCAGAGACCCAGTACTTC. The encoded protein is CASSLGQGAETQYF. Full variable domain (rest looked up from reference TRBV7-7 and TRBJ2-5): GAGVSQSPRYKVTKRGQDVTLRCDPISSHATLYWYQQALGQGPEFLTYFNYEAQPDKSGLPSDRFSAERPEGSISTLTIQRTEQRDSAMYRCASSLGQGAETQYFGPGTRLLVL.

J is TRBJ2-2 and V is TRBV19; 10 nucleotides agree with TRBD2. Trimming took 4 bases from V and 6 from J; bases not matched to a gene: 11. The CDR3 totals 17 residues. Germline V gene data show CDR1 as LNHDA and CDR2 as SQIVND (reference sequence). The CDR3 sequence is CASSTSGSHWNAGELFF. CDR3 nucleotides: TGTGCCAGTAGTACTAGCGGGAGCCATTGGAATGCCGGGGAGCTGTTTTTT.

The genes are TRBV7-9 and TRBJ2-2; D is possibly TRBD1 (6 bases). Germline V gene lookup returns CDR1 SEHNR and CDR2 FQNEAQ (reference sequence). The germline V and J ends were trimmed by 5 bases and 3 bases, with 19 bases remaining between them. The CDR3 loop spans 17 amino acids. The CDR3 DNA follows: TGTGCCAGCAGCCTAAACCGACAGGTTAGGGACACCGGGGAGCTGTTTTTT. As protein: CASSLNRQVRDTGELFF.

The chain links TRBV6-5 to TRBJ2-5; TRBD1 might be the D (5 bases). V was cut by 3 bases and J by 3 bases, with 11 bases left in between. CDR3 size: 14 residues. CDR1 is MNHEY, CDR2 SVGAGI, per germline. DNA of the CDR3: TGTGCCAGCAGTTATCAGGGAAAGAAAGAGACCCAGTACTTC. Translating it yields CASSYQGKKETQYF.

The V and J genes are TRBV28 and TRBJ2-1; TRBD1 aligns across 9 bases. CDR3 size: 15 residues. CDR1 is MDHEN, CDR2 SYDVKM, per germline. Trimming removed 5 bases from V and 6 bases from J; junction bases left unmatched: 8. The CDR3 is CASSRPGTGSNEQFF. The CDR3 nucleotides are TGTGCCAGCAGTCGCCCTGGGACAGGGAGCAATGAGCAGTTCTTC. Variable domain in full (rest from reference TRBV28 and TRBJ2-1): DVKVTQSSRYLVKRTGEKVFLECVQDMDHENMFWYRQDPGLGLRLIYFSYDVKMKEKGDIPEGYSVSREKKERFSLILESASTNQTSMYLCASSRPGTGSNEQFFGPGTRLTVL.

The chain is built from TRBV18 and TRBJ2-1; tentative D call: TRBD1 (5 bases). Germline CDR1 is KGHSH and CDR2 is LQKENI. The CDR3 runs 14 residues. The germline V and J ends were trimmed by 2 bases and 8 bases, with 13 bases remaining between them. CDR3: CASSPNQGDHEQFF. In DNA, the CDR3 is TGTGCCAGCTCACCAAACCAGGGTGATCATGAGCAGTTCTTC.

The rearrangement uses TRBV19 and TRBJ1-2; TRBD1 might be the D (6 bases). This CDR3 has 13 amino acids. Trimming took 2 bases from V and 4 from J, leaving 8 bases between them. Germline CDR1 LNHDA, CDR2 SQIVND (reference sequence). This chain's CDR3 is CASSISGAYGYTF. The CDR3 nucleotides read TGTGCCAGTAGTATATCAGGGGCCTATGGCTACACCTTC. The full variable domain, its missing parts supplied by reference TRBV19 and TRBJ1-2, is DGGITQSPKYLFRKEGQNVTLSCEQNLNHDAMYWYRQDPGQGLRLIYYSQIVNDFQKGDIAEGYSVSREKKESFPLTVTSAQKNPTAFYLCASSISGAYGYTFGSGTRLTVV.

The chain carries TRBV6-6 and TRBJ2-7, with D perhaps matching TRBD1 (5 bases). CDR3 size: 15 residues. CDR1 is MNHNY and CDR2 is SVGAGI in the germline V gene (reference sequence). Between the trimmed V and J ends, which lost 4 bases and 5 bases, there was a span of 18 bases. For the CDR3, the DNA is TGTGCCAGCAGTTTCCCCGTCAGGGCCGGCGACGAGCAGTACTTC. This gives the protein CASSFPVRAGDEQYF.

The genes are TRBV5-1 and TRBJ1-1; no definite D call. In germline, CDR1 is SGHRS, CDR2 YFSETQ. The CDR3 consists of 14 residues. Trimming removed 0 bases from V and 0 bases from J, with 6 bases in between. DNA for the CDR3: TGCGCCAGCAGCTTGGTACAGATGAACACTGAAGCTTTCTTT. Encoded protein: CASSLVQMNTEAFF.

The chain uses TRBV2 and TRBJ2-2, with 10 bases that match TRBD1. V was pared by 9 bases and J by 4 bases, with 5 bases of the junction left unmatched. Germline V gene sequence: CDR1 SNHLY, CDR2 FYNNEI. CDR3 length equals 14 residues. CDR3: CASSGTGATGELFF. In DNA form, the CDR3 reads TGTGCCAGTTCAGGGACAGGGGCCACCGGGGAGCTGTTTTTT.

The rearrangement uses TRBV2 and TRBJ1-5; the match to TRBD1 covers 8 bases. The CDR3 totals 15 residues. Germline CDR1 SNHLY, CDR2 FYNNEI. V was clipped by 0 bases and J by 4 bases; unmatched bases: 2. The CDR3 loop reads CASSEATGGNQPQHF. The CDR3 DNA is TGTGCCAGCAGTGAAGCAACAGGGGGGAATCAGCCCCAGCATTTT.

This chain uses TRBV11-2 with TRBJ1-5, with TRBD1 identical over 7 bases. The germline V gene encodes CDR1 SGHAT and CDR2 FQNNGV. CDR3 length equals 13 residues. V shed 4 bases, J shed 6 bases, and the junction held 3 bases outside the gene matches. CDR3: CASSSGQIQPQHF. The CDR3 bases are TGTGCCAGCAGCTCGGGACAGATTCAGCCCCAGCATTTT.

This rearrangement joins TRBV29-1 to TRBJ1-4, with TRBD1 matching 9 bases. With V trimmed by 7 bases and J by 10 bases, 7 bases remained unmatched. Per the germline V gene, CDR1 is SQVTM and CDR2 is ANQGSEA. This CDR3 region has 12 residues. Written as DNA, the CDR3 is TGCAGCGCCTTCGGACAGGGGAGAAAACTGTTTTTT. Its translation is CSAFGQGRKLFF.

This clone was picked up one time. The chain recombines TRBV18 with TRBJ1-1, with D unresolved. V shed 3 bases and J shed 6 bases, with 17 bases lying between them. This CDR3 spans 15 amino acids. CDR1 and CDR2 (germline): KGHSH, LQKENI. CDR3: CASSPNRVGRAEAFF. CDR3 DNA sequence: TGTGCCAGCTCACCTAATCGAGTCGGGAGGGCTGAAGCTTTCTTT.

This clone was seen only a few times. This chain joins TRBV21-1 and TRBJ2-3; TRBD1 is taken as the D call from the table, unchecked against the DNA. TRBV21-1 is reported as a pseudogene. This CDR3 has 15 amino acids. The CDR3 spells CASTPDRGQGDTQYF. The CDR3 nucleotides are TGTGCCAGCACCCCGGACAGGGGGCAGGGAGATACGCAGTATTTT.

The chain is built from TRBV9 and TRBJ2-7, with 7 bases fitting TRBD1. Germline CDR1 and CDR2: SGDLS and YYNGEE. V was pared by 4 bases and J by 5 bases, with 9 bases of the junction left unmatched. The CDR3 is 14 residues long. This CDR3 reads CASSIRQGADEQYF. The CDR3 DNA follows: TGTGCCAGCAGCATCCGACAGGGCGCAGACGAGCAGTACTTC.

The chain carries TRBV18 and TRBJ2-1; 7 bases are shared with TRBD1. The CDR3 totals 15 residues. The germline gives CDR1 KGHSH, CDR2 LQKENI. Germline trimming cut 3 bases from V and 3 bases from J; bases unmatched to any gene: 5. DNA of the CDR3: TGTGCCAGCTCACCGCTTCAGGGGGACTACAATGAGCAGTTCTTC. Amino acid sequence: CASSPLQGDYNEQFF.

The chain has TRBV6-1 and TRBJ1-1; D possibly corresponds to TRBD1 (6 bases). The germline V gene has CDR1 MNHNS and CDR2 SASEGT. The CDR3 loop spans 12 amino acids. Between the trimmed V and J ends, which lost 2 bases and 11 bases, there was a span of 12 bases. The CDR3 here is CASSEYRENAFF. The CDR3 DNA is TGTGCCAGCAGTGAATACAGGGAAAATGCTTTCTTT.

The chain recombines TRBV5-5 with TRBJ2-3; a weak D match, TRBD2 (5 bases). V was clipped by 6 bases and J by 4 bases, with 21 bases between them. Germline V gene lookup returns CDR1 SGHKS and CDR2 YYEKEE (reference sequence). This CDR3 is built from 16 residues. CDR3 sequence (DNA): TGTGCCAGCACCTCGAGGGCGACTTTTATCGCAGATACGCAGTATTTT. Translated: CASTSRATFIADTQYF.

This sequence joins TRBV2 and TRBJ1-1; D not resolved. Trimming pared 8 bases from V and 2 bases from J, leaving 12 bases between. Germline V CDR1 and CDR2: SNHLY, FYNNEI. The CDR3 has 13 amino acids. CDR3 residues: CASGVGLNTEAFF. CDR3 coding DNA: TGTGCCAGCGGAGTCGGATTAAACACTGAAGCTTTCTTT.

This rearrangement joins TRBV5-4 to TRBJ1-2, with a tentative D call TRBD1 (5 bases). The CDR3 runs to 14 residues. Germline V gives CDR1 SGHNT, CDR2 YYREEE (reference sequence). V shed 0 bases and J shed 2 bases, with 8 bases lying between them. The CDR3 region has the DNA TGTGCCAGCAGCTTGGTGGGGCTGAACTATGGCTACACCTTC. Translation: CASSLVGLNYGYTF.

This clone was observed a handful of times. The rearrangement links TRBV27 to TRBJ1-1, with D hard to call. Trimming cost V 3 bases and J 0 bases, with 11 bases left between them. CDR1 and CDR2 from the germline V gene are MNHEY and SMNVEV (reference sequence). This CDR3 spans 15 amino acids. The CDR3 region has the DNA TGTGCCAGCAGTTTCTCCGAGTCAATGAACACTGAAGCTTTCTTT. This gives the protein CASSFSESMNTEAFF.

This clone was detected only a few times. V usage is TRBV19 and J usage is TRBJ2-7, with D possibly matching TRBD1 (6 bases). V was trimmed by 1 base and J by 1 base, leaving 11 bases between them. Looked up from germline, CDR1 is LNHDA and CDR2 is SQIVND (reference sequence). The length of the CDR3 is 15 residues. The CDR3: CASSIAGQGSYEQYF. The CDR3 bases are TGTGCCAGTAGTATAGCGGGACAAGGGTCCTACGAGCAGTACTTC. The variable domain in full, with the rest retrieved from reference TRBV19 and TRBJ2-7, is DGGITQSPKYLFRKEGQNVTLSCEQNLNHDAMYWYRQDPGQGLRLIYYSQIVNDFQKGDIAEGYSVSREKKESFPLTVTSAQKNPTAFYLCASSIAGQGSYEQYFGPGTRLTVT.

The chain employs TRBV30 and TRBJ2-1; the D gene is possibly TRBD2 (6 bases). V was clipped by 0 bases and J by 7 bases, with 16 bases between them. CDR3 length: 15 amino acids. Germline V CDR1 and CDR2: GTSNPN, SVGIG (reference sequence). The CDR3 is CAWSVGLAIRNEQFF. CDR3 sequence (DNA): TGTGCCTGGAGTGTAGGGCTAGCGATAAGGAATGAGCAGTTCTTC.

The J gene is TRBJ2-1, the V gene TRBV18; the match to TRBD1 covers 12 bases. The trim removed 2 bases at V and 6 bases at J, leaving 5 bases unmatched. The CDR3 totals 16 residues. Germline V lookup: CDR1 KGHSH, CDR2 LQKENI. CDR3 nucleotides: TGTGCCAGCTCACCATCCCAGGGACAGGGGGCCAATGAGCAGTTCTTC. This sequence encodes CASSPSQGQGANEQFF. Looking up the rest from reference TRBV18 and TRBJ2-1 gives the full variable domain: NAGVMQNPRHLVRRRGQEARLRCSPMKGHSHVYWYRQLPEEGLKFMVYLQKENIIDESGMPKERFSAEFPKEGPSILRIQQVVRGDSAAYFCASSPSQGQGANEQFFGPGTRLTVL.

This clone has more than one count but fewer than ten. The chain recombines TRBV28 with TRBJ2-2; 7 bases agree with TRBD1. This CDR3 has 15 amino acids. Looked up from germline, CDR1 is MDHEN and CDR2 is SYDVKM. V was clipped by 5 bases and J by 6 bases; unmatched bases: 9. The CDR3 sequence is CASSARTGRSGELFF. The DNA of the CDR3 is TGTGCCAGCAGTGCCCGGACAGGTCGGTCCGGGGAGCTGTTTTTT.

V is TRBV11-2 and J is TRBJ2-1; D might be TRBD2 (6 bases). The length of the CDR3 is 16 residues. Trimming removed 5 bases at V and 1 base at J, with 15 bases between. The germline CDR1 and CDR2 sequences are SGHAT and FQNNGV. As DNA, the CDR3 is TGTGCCAGCAGCGTAGCGTGGGGAGGATCCTACAATGAGCAGTTCTTC. Amino acid sequence: CASSVAWGGSYNEQFF.

The chain carries TRBV28 and TRBJ2-7; D may be TRBD1 (5 bases). V gave up 8 bases and J gave up 6 bases, with 20 bases separating them. This CDR3 spans 14 amino acids. Germline V lookup: CDR1 MDHEN, CDR2 SYDVKM. CDR3: CASLTRAGPREQYF. In nucleotides, the CDR3 is TGTGCCAGCCTCACCCGGGCAGGGCCCCGCGAGCAGTACTTC.

The chain has TRBV29-1 and TRBJ1-2, with 8 bases identical to TRBD1. The junction had 5 bases not matched to a gene; V was cut back by 6 bases and J by 8 bases. The CDR3 covers 11 residues. Germline-derived CDR1 and CDR2 are SQVTM and ANQGSEA. The CDR3 sequence is CSVSGGEGYTF. The CDR3 region has the DNA TGCAGCGTATCAGGGGGCGAGGGCTACACCTTC.